A single sample is the source of the 5 T cell receptor beta chains below, sequenced in a study of cytomegalovirus exposure and HLA in healthy donors. Clones were read by immunoSEQ multiplex PCR, and TCRdb kept only the in-frame ones, dropping some. The profile covers about 65,000 clones, with 94% appearing a single time and about 4.5% taken by the ten largest. The sample was PBMCs. All receptors come from a man aged 18 to 30 in good health and CMV-seropositive.

The V gene is TRBV19, the J gene TRBJ2-2, with D tentatively TRBD1 (6 bases). The V gene lost 4 bases and the J gene lost 6 bases, with 12 bases spanning the gap. CDR1 is LNHDA, CDR2 SQIVND, per germline (reference sequence). The CDR3 extends over 14 amino acids. The CDR3 DNA reads as TGTGCCAGTAGTAAAAACAGGGACGCCGGGGAGCTGTTTTTT. Translation: CASSKNRDAGELFF.

V gene TRBV4-1 combines with J gene TRBJ2-1; TRBD2 is a possible D gene (6 bases). Germline V gene sequence: CDR1 MGHRA, CDR2 YSYEKL. This CDR3 has 15 amino acids. The ends were cut back, 4 bases at V and 7 bases at J, with 17 bases in the middle. The CDR3 DNA follows: TGCGCCAGCAGCCCCCGGGACTCCGACCAAAATGAGCAGTTCTTC. Residues: CASSPRDSDQNEQFF.

The V gene is TRBV7-6, the J gene TRBJ2-5; 8 bases match TRBD2. The CDR3 extends over 19 amino acids. CDR1 is SGHVS and CDR2 is FNYEAQ in the germline V gene. Trimming took 1 base from V and 1 from J; bases not matched to a gene: 14. For the CDR3, the DNA is TGTGCCAGCAGCTTAGAGAAGGTCGGGTTAGCGGGGAGCCAAGAGACCCAGTACTTC. Translation gives CASSLEKVGLAGSQETQYF.

This chain uses TRBV7-2 with TRBJ2-5; 11 nucleotides agree with TRBD2. V lost 5 bases to trimming and J lost 4 bases; unmatched junction nucleotides: 6. Germline CDR1 is SGHTA and CDR2 is FQGNSA. The CDR3 length is 15 residues. As DNA, the CDR3 is TGTGCCAGCAGCCCCCATAGCGGGGGGGGAGAGACCCAGTACTTC. Its translation: CASSPHSGGGETQYF. Supplemented by reference TRBV7-2 and TRBJ2-5, the full variable domain reads GAGVSQSPSNKVTEKGKDVELRCDPISGHTALYWYRQSLGQGLEFLIYFQGNSAPDKSGLPSDRFSAERTGGSVSTLTIQRTQQEDSAVYLCASSPHSGGGETQYFGPGTRLLVL.

This clone was picked up a small number of times. The V and J genes are TRBV10-3 and TRBJ2-1, with 13 positions matching TRBD2. V lost 2 bases and J lost 0; bases outside the gene matches: 7. Germline lookup yields CDR1 ENHRY and CDR2 SYGVKD. The CDR3 is 19 residues long. The CDR3 DNA sequence: TGTGCCATCAGTGAGACCCGGACTAGCGGGAGAGGCTCCTACAATGAGCAGTTCTTC. Translated: CAISETRTSGRGSYNEQFF.